The subject of this entry is one T cell receptor (beta chain). Construction of the TCRbeta library involved unique molecular identifiers. Using its own MiXCR run on the PCR reads, TCRdb lists one record per CDR3 protein. Of about 580,000 distinct CDR3 sequences listed, about 23% are singletons. Germline lookup yields CDR1 WSHSY and CDR2 SAAADI. The J segment lost 4 bases and the V segment lost 7 bases, leaving 5 bases of the junction unmatched. CDR3 length: 13 residues. This specimen comes from a study of T-cell reconstitution after alpha-beta-depleted transplantation in children. Sample: PBMCs, mostly from graft donor cells, taken 360 days after TCRalphabeta/CD19-depleted stem cell transplant. The TCR originated in a boy less than two years old who had a stem cell transplant for acute myeloid leukemia, so the T cells may come from the graft donor. The chain joins TRBV10-2 to TRBJ2-7; 9 nucleotides match TRBD1. The chain's CDR3 is CASTFDRGYEQYV. DNA for the CDR3: TGCGCCAGCACCTTCGACAGGGGGTACGAGCAGTACGTC.